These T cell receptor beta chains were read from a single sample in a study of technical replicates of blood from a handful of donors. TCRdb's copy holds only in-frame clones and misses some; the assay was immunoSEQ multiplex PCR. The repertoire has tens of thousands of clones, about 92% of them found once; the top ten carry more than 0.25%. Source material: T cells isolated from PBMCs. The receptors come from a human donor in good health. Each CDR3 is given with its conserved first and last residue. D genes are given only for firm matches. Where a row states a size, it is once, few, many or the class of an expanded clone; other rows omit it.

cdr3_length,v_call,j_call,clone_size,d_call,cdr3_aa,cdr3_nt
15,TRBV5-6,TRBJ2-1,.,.,CASSLVPESYSEQFF,TGTGCCAGCAGCTTGGTACCAGAATCTTACAGTGAGCAGTTCTTC
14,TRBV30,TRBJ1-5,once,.,CAWSGGGQGQPQHF,TGTGCCTGGAGTGGGGGGGGGCAAGGTCAGCCCCAGCATTTT
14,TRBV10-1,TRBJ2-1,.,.,CASSHPGKDNEQFF,TGCGCCAGCAGTCATCCGGGGAAGGACAATGAGCAGTTCTTC
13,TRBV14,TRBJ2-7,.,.,CASSPGISYEQYF,TGTGCCAGCAGCCCGGGGATCTCCTACGAGCAGTACTTC
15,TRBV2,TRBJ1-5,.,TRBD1,CASNEGTGFGQPQHF,TGTGCCAGCAACGAAGGGACAGGGTTTGGTCAGCCCCAGCATTTT
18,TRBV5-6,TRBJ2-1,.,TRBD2,CASSLASASGSGYNEQFF,TGTGCCAGCAGCTTGGCCTCGGCTAGCGGGAGTGGGTACAATGAGCAGTTCTTC
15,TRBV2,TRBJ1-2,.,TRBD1,CASSEAGQANYGYTF,TGTGCCAGCAGTGAAGCGGGACAGGCTAACTATGGCTACACCTTC
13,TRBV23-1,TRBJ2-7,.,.,CASSHPDSYEQYF,TGCGCCAGCAGTCATCCAGACAGCTACGAGCAGTACTTC
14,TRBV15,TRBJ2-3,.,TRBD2,CATIEGGGADTQYF,TGTGCCACCATAGAAGGCGGGGGGGCGGATACGCAGTATTTT
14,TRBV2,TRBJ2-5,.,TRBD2,CASSVLSGGETQYF,TGTGCCAGCAGTGTTCTTAGCGGGGGGGAGACCCAGTACTTC
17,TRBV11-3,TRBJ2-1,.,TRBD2,CASSLRGGNSVYNEQFF,TGTGCCAGCAGCCTACGGGGAGGGAATAGCGTCTACAATGAGCAGTTCTTC
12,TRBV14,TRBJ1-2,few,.,CASSHDGDGYTF,TGTGCCAGCAGCCATGACGGGGATGGCTACACCTTC
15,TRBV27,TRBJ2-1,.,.,CASSWAGFSYNEQFF,TGTGCCAGCAGTTGGGCAGGGTTCTCCTACAATGAGCAGTTCTTC
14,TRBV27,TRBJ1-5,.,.,CASSTEQGSQPQHF,TGTGCCAGCAGTACCGAACAGGGAAGTCAGCCCCAGCATTTT
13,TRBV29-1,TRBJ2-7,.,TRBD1,CSVGVGTGSEQYF,TGCAGCGTCGGGGTGGGGACAGGGTCCGAGCAGTACTTC
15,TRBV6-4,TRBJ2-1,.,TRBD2,CASSEYLAGDYEQFF,TGTGCCAGCAGTGAGTATCTAGCGGGGGACTATGAGCAGTTCTTC
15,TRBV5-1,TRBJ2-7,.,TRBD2,CASSLGIAGVGEQYF,TGCGCCAGCAGCTTGGGTATCGCGGGAGTTGGCGAGCAGTACTTC
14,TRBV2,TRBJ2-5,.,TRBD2,CASSERTSQETQYF,TGTGCCAGCAGTGAAAGGACTAGCCAAGAGACCCAGTACTTC
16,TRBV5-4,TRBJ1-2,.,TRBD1,CASSLGPGQGDYGYTF,TGTGCCAGCAGCTTGGGTCCCGGACAGGGGGACTATGGCTACACCTTC
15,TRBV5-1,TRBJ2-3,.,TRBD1,CASSFGDRETDTQYF,TGCGCCAGCAGCTTTGGTGACAGGGAGACAGATACGCAGTATTTT
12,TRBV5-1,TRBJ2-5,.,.,CASRGGKETQYF,TGCGCCAGCAGAGGCGGTAAAGAGACCCAGTACTTC
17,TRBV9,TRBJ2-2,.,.,CASRHHNGAANTGELFF,TGTGCCAGCAGACACCACAATGGGGCGGCGAACACCGGGGAGCTGTTTTTT
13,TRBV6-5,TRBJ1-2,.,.,CASSLGIRYGYTF,TGTGCCAGCAGTCTCGGGATTCGTTATGGCTACACCTTC
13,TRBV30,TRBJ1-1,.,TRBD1,CAWIGTGGTEAFF,TGTGCCTGGATTGGGACAGGGGGAACTGAAGCTTTCTTT
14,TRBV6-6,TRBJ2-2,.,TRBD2,CASRAGDYTGELFF,TGTGCCAGCAGAGCGGGGGACTACACCGGGGAGCTGTTTTTT
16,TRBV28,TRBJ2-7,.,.,CASSAGGTGVPYEQYF,TGTGCCAGCAGTGCGGGGGGGACAGGGGTCCCCTACGAGCAGTACTTC
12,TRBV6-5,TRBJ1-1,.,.,CASSPGATEAFF,TGTGCCAGCAGTCCTGGGGCCACTGAAGCTTTCTTT
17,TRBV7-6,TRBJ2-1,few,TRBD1,CASSLRNRDRVPNEQFF,TGTGCCAGCAGCTTACGGAACCGGGACAGGGTGCCCAATGAGCAGTTCTTC
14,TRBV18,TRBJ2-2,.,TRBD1,CASLGQGGTGELFF,TGTGCCAGCTTGGGACAGGGAGGCACCGGGGAGCTGTTTTTT
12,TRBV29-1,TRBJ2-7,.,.,CSVEGGGLEQYF,TGCAGCGTTGAAGGTGGTGGGCTCGAGCAGTACTTC
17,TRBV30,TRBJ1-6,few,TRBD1,CAWSRPDRDREISPLHF,TGTGCCTGGAGCCGACCAGACCGGGACAGGGAAATTTCACCCCTCCACTTT
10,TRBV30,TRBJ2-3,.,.,CASAAATQYF,TGTGCCTCCGCGGCGGCTACGCAGTATTTT
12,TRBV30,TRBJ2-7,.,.,CAWSVLGPEQYF,TGTGCCTGGAGTGTACTAGGGCCCGAGCAGTACTTC
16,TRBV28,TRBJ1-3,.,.,CASSFQPGVGWNTIYF,TGTGCCAGCAGTTTCCAACCCGGGGTAGGTTGGAACACCATATATTTT
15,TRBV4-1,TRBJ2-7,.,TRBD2,CASSQVPSGSSEQYF,TGCGCCAGCAGCCAAGTCCCTAGCGGGAGCAGCGAGCAGTACTTC
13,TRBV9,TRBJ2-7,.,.,CASSPAGGSEQYF,TGTGCCAGCAGCCCCGCCGGCGGGTCCGAGCAGTACTTC
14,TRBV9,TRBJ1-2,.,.,CASSPRQESYGYTF,TGTGCCAGCAGCCCGAGACAGGAGAGCTATGGCTACACCTTC
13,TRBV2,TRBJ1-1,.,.,CASRQGRDTEAFF,TGTGCCAGCAGGCAGGGGAGGGACACTGAAGCTTTCTTT
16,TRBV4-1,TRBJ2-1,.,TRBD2,CASSQEAPSGGWEQFF,TGCGCCAGCAGCCAAGAGGCACCTAGCGGGGGATGGGAGCAGTTCTTC
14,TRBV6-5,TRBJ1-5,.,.,CASSYGSGNQPQHF,TGTGCCAGCAGTTATGGTTCGGGCAATCAGCCCCAGCATTTT
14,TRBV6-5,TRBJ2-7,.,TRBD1,CASKGQGTHYEQYF,TGTGCCAGCAAGGGACAGGGGACCCACTACGAGCAGTACTTC
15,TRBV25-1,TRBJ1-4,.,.,CASSEGGRVVEKLFF,TGTGCCAGCAGTGAGGGTGGCAGGGTGGTAGAAAAACTGTTTTTT
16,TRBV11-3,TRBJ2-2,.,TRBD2,CASSLELAENTGELFF,TGTGCCAGCAGCTTAGAACTAGCGGAGAACACCGGGGAGCTGTTTTTT
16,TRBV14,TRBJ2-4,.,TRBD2,CASSQTSGGAKNIQYF,TGTGCCAGCAGCCAAACTAGCGGGGGTGCCAAAAACATTCAGTACTTC
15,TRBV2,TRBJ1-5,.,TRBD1,CASSVGGYPNQPQHF,TGTGCCAGCAGTGTAGGGGGCTACCCCAATCAGCCCCAGCATTTT
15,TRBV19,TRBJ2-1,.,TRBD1,CASSLTGGARNEQFF,TGTGCCAGTAGCCTGACAGGGGGGGCGCGGAATGAGCAGTTCTTC